The 11 T cell receptor beta chains given below trace back to one sample, sequenced in a study of CXCR3-negative and CXCR3-positive naive CD8 T cells. Preparation of TRB cDNA libraries relied on 5' RACE carrying UMI labels. For each CDR3 protein, TCRdb gives one entry from its re-call of the 5' RACE reads, without DNA. The data include around 140,000 distinct CDR3 sequences; the top ten clones carry 0.45% to 0.6%. Sequencing was carried out using naive CXCR3- CD8+ T cells from blood. Subset: CD45RO-CCR7+CD27+CD95- naive CD8+ T cells lacking CXCR3 (TNR3-). Receptors were obtained from a human donor in good health. Some clones in this sample may be carry-over from other donors' samples.

The rearrangement links TRBV4-3 to TRBJ1-1. Looked up from germline, CDR1 is LGHNA and CDR2 is YSLEER. The CDR3 is 16 residues long. The CDR3 loop is CASSQDWSGRGTEAFF.

This chain links TRBV6-5 with TRBJ2-7; TCRdb designates TRBD2, a call that cannot be tested without DNA. Looked up from germline, CDR1 is MNHEY and CDR2 is SVGAGI. This CDR3 contains 14 residues. This CDR3 reads CASSSGTVFYEQYF.

The chain is built from TRBV29-1 and TRBJ2-1; TCRdb lists TRBD1, though no DNA is available to test this call. The CDR3 has 14 residues. CDR1 SQVTM and CDR2 ANQGSEA come from the germline V gene. The CDR3 is CSVDHGQGDNEQFF.

The J gene is TRBJ1-2, the V gene TRBV5-1. The CDR3 extends over 13 amino acids. Per germline, CDR1 SGHRS and CDR2 YFSETQ. The CDR3 is CASSLAGGWGGTF.

CDR3 region: CASSLFGGSGDVETQYF. The chain links TRBV28 to TRBJ2-5; TCRdb names TRBD1, which stays unverified in the absence of DNA. This CDR3 region has 17 residues. Germline V gene lookup returns CDR1 MDHEN and CDR2 SYDVKM.

This rearrangement joins TRBV29-1 to TRBJ2-3; without DNA, the TCRdb call of TRBD1 cannot be checked. The length of the CDR3 is 18 residues. Germline CDR1 is SQVTM and CDR2 is ANQGSEA. The CDR3 sequence: CSVEGGDGPSMFVDTQYF.

The chain carries TRBV28 and TRBJ1-2; the D call from TCRdb, TRBD1, cannot be confirmed without DNA. Germline CDR1 is MDHEN and CDR2 is SYDVKM. The CDR3 runs to 15 residues. CDR3: CASSQTRTGDAGYTF.

J is TRBJ2-7 and V is TRBV29-1. Per germline, CDR1 SQVTM and CDR2 ANQGSEA. This CDR3 is built from 13 residues. The CDR3 spells CSVVYPMGFEQYF.

The chain has TRBV7-3 and TRBJ2-3; as DNA is missing, the TRBD1 call by TCRdb cannot be tested. This CDR3 contains 15 residues. Per the germline V gene, CDR1 is SGHTA and CDR2 is FQGTGA. This chain's CDR3 is CASSDSGTSADTQYF.

The rearrangement joins TRBV12-3 or TRBV12-4 to TRBJ1-1; TCRdb returns TRBD1, unconfirmable since there is no DNA. This CDR3 region has 14 residues. The CDR3 protein is CASSSPPGDTEAFF.

V gene TRBV20-1 combines with J gene TRBJ2-2. The CDR3 extends over 15 amino acids. Germline V gene lookup returns CDR1 DFQATT and CDR2 SNEGSKA (reference sequence). Here the CDR3 reads CSAREDVTSTGELFF.